Below, 12 T cell receptor beta chains from the same sample are listed, as sequenced in a study of T cell changes during pregnancy in multiple sclerosis. Profiled with immunoSEQ multiplex PCR; TCRdb holds only in-frame clones, not every one. The data show around 130,000 clones, approximately 93% seen once. Sequenced material: peripheral blood, taken before pregnancy. These receptors originate from a female donor with multiple sclerosis, enrolled in a pregnancy study.

This clone was seen just once. The chain has TRBV11-2 and TRBJ1-2; D gene unclear. The CDR3 is 13 residues long. V shed 6 bases and J shed 4 bases, with 12 bases lying between them. Germline V gene data show CDR1 as SGHAT and CDR2 as FQNNGV. CDR3 coding DNA: TGTGCCAGCAGGGCCCCGGGGAGCTATGGCTACACCTTC. Its protein product is CASRAPGSYGYTF.

The J gene is TRBJ1-3, the V gene TRBV7-9; no clear D gene. Germline assignment: CDR1 SEHNR and CDR2 FQNEAQ (reference sequence). Trimming cost V 3 bases and J 0 bases, with 12 bases left between them. The CDR3 is made up of 16 amino acids. The CDR3 region has the DNA TGTGCCAGCAGCTTCCTTAACCTAGTCTCTGGAAACACCATATATTTT. Its translation is CASSFLNLVSGNTIYF. The variable domain in full, completed from reference TRBV7-9 and TRBJ1-3, reads DTGVSQNPRHKITKRGQNVTFRCDPISEHNRLYWYRQTLGQGPEFLTYFQNEAQLEKSRLLSDRFSAERPKGSFSTLEIQRTEQGDSAMYLCASSFLNLVSGNTIYFGEGSWLTVV.

This clone was detected once. The chain couples TRBV5-1 to TRBJ2-2; 10 bases match TRBD2. The junction had 5 bases not matched to a gene; V was cut back by 0 bases and J by 3 bases. The CDR3 sequence is 17 residues long. CDR1 and CDR2 from the germline V gene are SGHRS and YFSETQ. In DNA form, the CDR3 reads TGCGCCAGCAGCTTGGCCGTTAGCGGGGGGTACACCGGGGAGCTGTTTTTT. It is translated as CASSLAVSGGYTGELFF.

This chain connects TRBV5-1 to TRBJ2-2; 8 bases fit TRBD1. The germline V gene encodes CDR1 SGHRS and CDR2 YFSETQ. Losses at the gene ends were 1 base for V and 4 bases for J; bases not matched to a gene: 3. The CDR3 covers 15 residues. The CDR3 bases are TGCGCCAGCAGCTTGAAACAGGGGGGCACCGGGGAGCTGTTTTTT. This translates into CASSLKQGGTGELFF.

CDR3 sequence reads: CASSLGPDRGRGRNTIYF. CDR3 sequence (DNA): TGTGCCAGCAGCTTAGGGCCGGACAGGGGGCGAGGTCGAAACACCATATATTTT. The chain links TRBV13 to TRBJ1-3; 11 bases align to TRBD1. Germline lookup yields CDR1 PRHDT and CDR2 FYEKMQ (reference sequence). This CDR3 is built from 18 residues. After removal of 0 bases from V and 5 bases from J, the junction contained 9 bases not matched to a gene.

The V gene is TRBV7-3, the J gene TRBJ2-2; 10 positions match TRBD2. Germline-derived CDR1 and CDR2 are SGHTA and FQGTGA. J gave up 1 base and V 5 bases, and 4 bases lay outside the gene matches. The CDR3 has 16 residues. This CDR3 is CASSRRLAGNTGELFF. The DNA for the CDR3 is TGTGCCAGCAGCCGCCGACTAGCGGGGAACACCGGGGAGCTGTTTTTT.

The J gene is TRBJ1-1, the V gene TRBV11-2; D might be TRBD1 (6 bases). CDR3 size: 14 residues. Trimming took off 3 bases at V and 2 bases at J, with 10 bases between the two ends. Per germline, CDR1 SGHAT and CDR2 FQNNGV. The CDR3 is CASSFSQGNTEAFF. CDR3 nucleotides: TGTGCCAGCAGCTTTTCACAGGGTAACACTGAAGCTTTCTTT.

This clone turned up a few times. The CDR3 nucleotides are TGTGCCAGCAGTTTAGGGGCTACAGATACGCAGTATTTT. Translating gives CASSLGATDTQYF. V gene TRBV28 combines with J gene TRBJ2-3, with D possibly TRBD1 on 5 matching bases. Germline-derived CDR1 and CDR2 are MDHEN and SYDVKM. Trimming took off 2 bases at V and 3 bases at J, with 6 bases between the two ends. The CDR3 runs to 13 residues.

The rearrangement uses TRBV2 and TRBJ2-5; 14 bases are a match to TRBD2. Unmatched junction bases numbered 4, after V lost 5 bases and J lost 8 bases. Germline V gene data show CDR1 as SNHLY and CDR2 as FYNNEI. CDR3 size: 14 residues. The CDR3 spells CASSWGLAGETQYF. The CDR3 bases are TGTGCCAGCAGTTGGGGACTAGCGGGGGAAACCCAGTACTTC.

The chain uses TRBV4-1 and TRBJ1-1, with D hard to call. Germline CDR1 is MGHRA and CDR2 is YSYEKL. CDR3 size: 15 residues. The V end lost 4 bases, the J end lost 1 base, and 13 bases lay between the germline ends. The CDR3 coding sequence is TGCGCCAGCAGCCGATACCGGGAAACGAACACTGAAGCTTTCTTT. Its protein is CASSRYRETNTEAFF.

The V and J genes are TRBV7-8 and TRBJ2-5, with 10 positions matching TRBD2. This CDR3 has 16 residues. CDR1 and CDR2 (germline): SGHVS, FQNEAQ. The junction had 10 bases not matched to a gene; V was cut back by 4 bases and J by 5 bases. The CDR3 DNA follows: TGTGCCAGCAGCTCTCTCGCTAGCGGGAGAGGGGAGACCCAGTACTTC. Translated, it gives CASSSLASGRGETQYF.

The V and J genes are TRBV18 and TRBJ1-2; no reliable D call. The CDR3 sequence is 15 residues long. From germline, CDR1 is KGHSH and CDR2 LQKENI. Trimming stripped 2 bases from V and 1 base from J, with 11 bases between. The CDR3 protein is CASSPGQPFNYGYTF. The DNA for the CDR3 is TGTGCCAGCTCACCAGGGCAACCCTTTAACTATGGCTACACCTTC.